One and the same sample provided the 21 T cell receptor beta chains below, sequenced in a study of blood T cell repertoires in COVID-19. Libraries were prepared by immunoSEQ multiplex PCR; TCRdb keeps only in-frame clonotypes and omits some of them. In the table there are around 55,000 clones, 80% to 90% of which are singletons. The specimen was peripheral blood. The receptors stem from a man in his forties with COVID-19, enrolled during active disease.

The gene calls are TRBV15 and TRBJ1-5, with D tentatively TRBD1 (5 bases). The CDR3 covers 13 residues. The V end was cut by 3 bases, the J end by 7 bases, with 10 bases between. Germline V gives CDR1 LNHNV, CDR2 YYDKDF (reference sequence). CDR3 sequence (DNA): TGTGCCACCAGCAGTTCAGGGTCCCAGCCCCAGCATTTT. It encodes CATSSSGSQPQHF. The whole variable domain, filled in from reference TRBV15 and TRBJ1-5, reads DAMVIQNPRYQVTQFGKPVTLSCSQTLNHNVMYWYQQKSSQAPKLLFHYYDKDFNNEADTPDNFQSRRPNTSFCFLDIRSPGLGDTAMYLCATSSSGSQPQHFGDGTRLSIL.

Only one count was recorded for this clone. The chain employs TRBV30 and TRBJ1-2; unclear D gene. Germline V lookup: CDR1 GTSNPN, CDR2 SVGIG (reference sequence). V was shortened by 0 bases and J by 5 bases, with 7 bases between the two germline ends. The CDR3 extends over 12 amino acids. In nucleotides, the CDR3 is TGTGCCTGGAGTGTAGAGGGATATGGCTACACCTTC. This encodes CAWSVEGYGYTF.

This clone was seen more than once but under ten times. V and J are TRBV3-1 (or the pseudogene TRBV3-2) and TRBJ2-5; TRBD2 matches 10 bases. The CDR3 has 17 residues. In germline, CDR1 is LGHDT, CDR2 YNNKEL (reference sequence). With V trimmed by 0 bases and J by 4 bases, 8 bases remained unmatched. Written as DNA, the CDR3 is TGTGCCAGCAGCCAAGATCGTACTAGCGGGAAGGTAGAGACCCAGTACTTC. Translation gives CASSQDRTSGKVETQYF.

The gene calls are TRBV3-1 (or the pseudogene TRBV3-2) and TRBJ2-1; possibly TRBD2 for D (5 bases). V lost 2 bases to trimming and J lost 8 bases, with 7 bases between them. Germline V lookup: CDR1 LGHDT, CDR2 YNNKEL (reference sequence). This CDR3 spans 12 amino acids. CDR3 sequence reads: CASSQLGDEQFF. The CDR3 DNA is TGTGCCAGCAGCCAACTCGGGGATGAGCAGTTCTTC.

The chain joins TRBV24-1 to TRBJ2-1, with 7 bases that match TRBD2. This CDR3 region has 16 residues. Germline values: CDR1 KGHDR, CDR2 SFDVKD. V shed 1 base, J shed 5 bases, and the junction held 7 bases outside the gene matches. CDR3 DNA sequence: TGTGCCACCAGTGATTTCACTAGCGCGCGAGACAATGAGCAGTTCTTC. Its protein is CATSDFTSARDNEQFF.

V and J are TRBV5-1 and TRBJ1-2, with TRBD1 identical over 7 bases. The V segment lost 4 bases and the J segment 5 bases; nucleotides outside the gene matches: 11. CDR3 length equals 15 residues. Germline CDR1 is SGHRS and CDR2 is YFSETQ. The CDR3 region has the DNA TGCGCCAGCAGCACCGCTCAGGGGGTCGGGTATGGCTACACCTTC. It codes for CASSTAQGVGYGYTF.

The chain has TRBV6-1 and TRBJ2-1; TRBD2 matches 7 bases. Germline CDR1 reads MNHNS; CDR2 reads SASEGT. The V segment lost 1 base and the J segment 1 base; nucleotides outside the gene matches: 4. The CDR3 covers 16 residues. CDR3 coding DNA: TGTGCCAGCAGTGAAGTCGGGGGGATGTCCTACAATGAGCAGTTCTTC. This translates into CASSEVGGMSYNEQFF.

The chain joins TRBV6-5 to TRBJ2-1; D is possibly TRBD1 (5 bases). The germline gives CDR1 MNHEY, CDR2 SVGAGI. The CDR3 spans 13 residues. V gave up 9 bases and J gave up 0 bases, with 9 bases separating them. DNA for the CDR3: TGTGCCAGATCTAGGGGCTCCTACAATGAGCAGTTCTTC. Amino acid sequence: CARSRGSYNEQFF.

The chain uses TRBV27 and TRBJ1-1; 8 nucleotides align to TRBD1. Germline loops: CDR1 MNHEY, CDR2 SMNVEV (reference sequence). J lost 4 bases, V lost 5 bases, and 3 bases had no gene match. The CDR3 has 13 amino acids. The CDR3 DNA reads TGTGCCAGCAGTGACAGGGGTGGCACTGAAGCTTTCTTT. Translated: CASSDRGGTEAFF.

CDR3 residues: CASSLWAGSYNEQFF. For the CDR3, the DNA is TGCGCCAGCAGCTTATGGGCAGGGTCCTACAATGAGCAGTTCTTC. The chain employs TRBV5-1 and TRBJ2-1, with TRBD1 as a possible D gene (5 bases). V dropped 2 bases and J dropped 1 base, with 10 bases sitting between them. This CDR3 has 15 residues. CDR1 is SGHRS and CDR2 is YFSETQ in the germline V gene.

This clone was seen more than once but under ten times. CDR3 residues: CASSLFLNEQFF. The CDR3 nucleotides read TGTGCCAGCAGCTTATTCCTGAATGAGCAGTTCTTC. This chain links TRBV7-9 with TRBJ2-1; D gene uncertain. Trimming cost V 2 bases and J 7 bases, with 6 bases left between them. Germline V gives CDR1 SEHNR, CDR2 FQNEAQ (reference sequence). The CDR3 spans 12 residues.

The chain links TRBV6-1 to TRBJ1-6, with 7 bases aligning to TRBD1. With 3 bases clipped from V and 4 bases from J, the junction kept 3 bases outside the gene matches. CDR1 and CDR2 from the germline V gene are MNHNS and SASEGT. The CDR3 extends over 15 amino acids. The chain's CDR3 is CASSERGQYNSPLHF. The CDR3, as DNA: TGTGCCAGCAGTGAGCGGGGACAGTATAATTCACCCCTCCACTTT.

This chain connects TRBV5-1 to TRBJ1-4; 7 nucleotides align to TRBD1. CDR1 is SGHRS, CDR2 YFSETQ, per germline. J lost 4 bases, V lost 1 base, and 4 bases had no gene match. The CDR3 is made up of 15 amino acids. Here the CDR3 DNA reads TGCGCCAGCAGCTTGCGAACAGGGGTTAATGAAAAACTGTTTTTT. Protein product: CASSLRTGVNEKLFF.

The rearrangement links TRBV28 to TRBJ2-7, with 7 positions matching TRBD1. The V segment lost 6 bases and the J segment 7 bases; nucleotides outside the gene matches: 12. CDR3 length: 14 amino acids. Germline loops: CDR1 MDHEN, CDR2 SYDVKM. The CDR3 reads CASSRGGQGWEQYF. The CDR3 DNA follows: TGTGCCAGCAGCAGAGGGGGCCAAGGCTGGGAGCAGTACTTC.

The gene calls are TRBV6-5 and TRBJ1-1, with D possibly TRBD1 on 6 matching bases. Trimming cost V 8 bases and J 1 base, with 11 bases left between them. CDR3 length: 13 amino acids. Germline V gives CDR1 MNHEY, CDR2 SVGAGI. CDR3 nucleotide sequence: TGTGCCAGCGGACAGAAGACGAACACTGAAGCTTTCTTT. Its translation is CASGQKTNTEAFF.

V gene TRBV5-1 combines with J gene TRBJ1-2, with 7 bases aligning to TRBD1. The V segment lost 6 bases and the J segment 8 bases; nucleotides outside the gene matches: 19. CDR3 size: 16 residues. Germline CDR1 reads SGHRS; CDR2 reads YFSETQ. In DNA, the CDR3 is TGCGCCAGCACCCTCGGGACGCAGGGGGAGAGATTGGGCTACACCTTC. Its translation is CASTLGTQGERLGYTF. The whole variable domain, filled in from reference TRBV5-1 and TRBJ1-2, reads KAGVTQTPRYLIKTRGQQVTLSCSPISGHRSVSWYQQTPGQGLQFLFEYFSETQRNKGNFPGRFSGRQFSNSRSEMNVSTLELGDSALYLCASTLGTQGERLGYTFGSGTRLTVV.

The gene calls are TRBV30 and TRBJ1-2; tentative D call: TRBD1 (5 bases). Per germline, CDR1 GTSNPN and CDR2 SVGIG (reference sequence). The CDR3 has 13 amino acids. V was shortened by 4 bases and J by 2 bases, with 11 bases between the two germline ends. The CDR3 DNA sequence: TGTGCCTGGATGGCAGGGTGGAACTATGGCTACACCTTC. Residues: CAWMAGWNYGYTF.

This clone was observed once. The V and J genes are TRBV2 and TRBJ2-6; D possibly corresponds to TRBD2 (6 bases). Germline loops: CDR1 SNHLY, CDR2 FYNNEI. This CDR3 spans 17 amino acids. V lost 6 bases to trimming and J lost 4 bases, with 19 bases between them. The CDR3 sequence: CASSRAGVTSGANVLTF. CDR3 nucleotide sequence: TGTGCCAGCAGCCGAGCGGGTGTGACCTCGGGGGCCAACGTCCTGACTTTC.

V usage is TRBV7-7 and J usage is TRBJ2-1, with 13 positions matching TRBD2. V was pared by 4 bases and J by 8 bases, with 8 bases of the junction left unmatched. This CDR3 spans 16 amino acids. Looked up from germline, CDR1 is SSHAT and CDR2 is FNYEAQ (reference sequence). CDR3 nucleotide sequence: TGTGCCAGCAGCTCGGCCGGGACTAGCGGGACTGATGAGCAGTTCTTC. It codes for CASSSAGTSGTDEQFF.

The chain is built from TRBV7-3 and TRBJ2-1; D possibly corresponds to TRBD2 (5 bases). CDR1 is SGHTA, CDR2 FQGTGA, per germline. Trimming pared 3 bases from V and 7 bases from J, leaving 22 bases between. This CDR3 has 17 amino acids. The DNA of the CDR3 is TGTGCCAGCAGCTTTGAAAACTCAGCCGGGATAAGTAATGAGCAGTTCTTC. It translates to CASSFENSAGISNEQFF. The complete variable domain, with remaining parts taken from reference TRBV7-3 and TRBJ2-1, reads GAGVSQTPSNKVTEKGKYVELRCDPISGHTALYWYRQSLGQGPEFLIYFQGTGAADDSGLPNDRFFAVRPEGSVSTLKIQRTERGDSAVYLCASSFENSAGISNEQFFGPGTRLTVL.

This chain links TRBV5-6 with TRBJ1-1, with D possibly TRBD1 on 5 matching bases. Germline V gene lookup returns CDR1 SGHDT and CDR2 YYEEEE. The V end was cut by 1 base, the J end by 0 bases, with 13 bases between. CDR3 size: 16 residues. In DNA form, the CDR3 reads TGTGCCAGCAGCTTGTCCGGGGGGAGGATGAACACTGAAGCTTTCTTT. Translated, it gives CASSLSGGRMNTEAFF.